A single sample is the source of the 19 T cell receptor beta chains below, sequenced in a study of CD8+ T cells in alopecia areata. Sequencing templates came from extracted RNA that was reverse transcribed into cDNA. Here immunoSEQ multiplex PCR was the method, and the copy in TCRdb shows in-frame clones only, minus some. The repertoire consists of hundreds of thousands of clones, with less than 80% occurring once and the leading ten covering 0.95% to 1.5%. Source: CD4+ T cells sorted from blood, taken at week 0. These TCRs come from a human donor with alopecia areata.

Only a few counts were recorded for this clone. The rearrangement joins TRBV5-1 to TRBJ2-7; tentative D call: TRBD2 (6 bases). Trimming removed 2 bases from V and 4 bases from J, with 13 bases in between. The CDR3 runs to 14 residues. Germline CDR1 and CDR2: SGHRS and YFSETQ. In nucleotides, the CDR3 is TGCGCCAGCAGCTTTGGAGGGGATCAGTACGAGCAGTACTTC. It encodes CASSFGGDQYEQYF.

The chain carries TRBV30 and TRBJ1-3, with D perhaps matching TRBD1 (5 bases). The germline CDR1 and CDR2 sequences are GTSNPN and SVGIG (reference sequence). CDR3 length: 15 amino acids. Trimming stripped 2 bases from V and 2 bases from J, with 13 bases between. The CDR3 is CAWSRPGGAGNTIYF. As DNA, the CDR3 is TGTGCCTGGAGTCGACCGGGGGGAGCTGGAAACACCATATATTTT.

V is TRBV4-1 and J is TRBJ1-6, with 7 bases fitting TRBD1. CDR3 size: 16 residues. J lost 7 bases, V lost 3 bases, and 9 bases had no gene match. Germline V gene lookup returns CDR1 MGHRA and CDR2 YSYEKL. CDR3 residues: CASSQRDSPNNSPLHF. CDR3 DNA sequence: TGCGCCAGCAGCCAGCGGGACAGCCCAAACAATTCACCCCTCCACTTT.

J is TRBJ2-4 and V is TRBV6-6; 7 positions match TRBD1. The CDR3 length is 13 residues. The V gene end was trimmed by 4 bases and the J gene end by 8 bases; junction bases not matched to a gene: 5. The germline CDR1 and CDR2 sequences are MNHNY and SVGAGI (reference sequence). The CDR3 reads CASSFTGVHIQYF. Written as DNA, the CDR3 is TGTGCCAGCAGTTTCACAGGGGTCCACATTCAGTACTTC.

V gene TRBV7-8 combines with J gene TRBJ1-6; the D gene is possibly TRBD1 (6 bases). V lost 11 bases to trimming and J lost 8 bases, with 16 bases between them. CDR3 length: 13 residues. Germline V gene sequence: CDR1 SGHVS, CDR2 FQNEAQ. CDR3 amino acids: CASGAEVYSPLHF. The DNA for the CDR3 is TGTGCCTCGGGGGCAGAGGTTTATTCACCCCTCCACTTT.

The chain links TRBV5-1 to TRBJ2-3; 7 bases match TRBD1. There are 13 residues in the CDR3. Germline assignment: CDR1 SGHRS and CDR2 YFSETQ. Losses at the gene ends were 4 bases for V and 4 bases for J; bases not matched to a gene: 3. The CDR3 here is CASSLGQSDTQYF. In DNA form, the CDR3 reads TGCGCCAGCAGCCTGGGACAGTCAGATACGCAGTATTTT.

V and J are TRBV10-3 and TRBJ2-5; the D is unclear. Germline CDR1 reads ENHRY; CDR2 reads SYGVKD. The CDR3 extends over 15 amino acids. V was clipped by 0 bases and J by 5 bases, with 13 bases between them. CDR3 nucleotide sequence: TGTGCCATCAGTGAGTCGACATCAACTGGGGAGACCCAGTACTTC. The encoded protein is CAISESTSTGETQYF.

The rearrangement uses TRBV20-1 and TRBJ2-7; the match to TRBD1 covers 7 bases. This CDR3 has 11 amino acids. Germline CDR1 DFQATT, CDR2 SNEGSKA (reference sequence). The V segment lost 3 bases and the J segment 9 bases; nucleotides outside the gene matches: 5. The CDR3 nucleotides read TGCAGTGCTAGCGGACAGGCGGCGCAGTACTTC. Translation gives CSASGQAAQYF.

This chain uses TRBV4-1 with TRBJ1-5; 8 bases agree with TRBD1. The junction had 3 bases not matched to a gene; V was cut back by 1 base and J by 4 bases. CDR3 length: 15 residues. Germline assignment: CDR1 MGHRA and CDR2 YSYEKL. The CDR3 loop reads CASSQVRGPNQPQHF. Here the CDR3 DNA reads TGCGCCAGCAGCCAAGTCAGGGGGCCTAATCAGCCCCAGCATTTT.

The chain combines TRBV5-4 with TRBJ2-3, with 7 bases fitting TRBD2. J gave up 4 bases and V 2 bases, and 4 bases lay outside the gene matches. The CDR3 length is 14 residues. Germline CDR1 and CDR2: SGHNT and YYREEE (reference sequence). CDR3 sequence: CASSFPGRADTQYF. The DNA of the CDR3 is TGTGCCAGCAGCTTCCCAGGGAGGGCAGATACGCAGTATTTT.

The chain carries TRBV5-1 and TRBJ2-4; a possible D gene is TRBD1 (6 bases). CDR1 SGHRS and CDR2 YFSETQ come from the germline V gene. Between the trimmed V and J ends, which lost 3 bases and 8 bases, there was a span of 12 bases. This CDR3 has 13 residues. The CDR3 reads CASSSTGSDIQYF. The CDR3 nucleotides are TGCGCCAGCAGCTCGACAGGATCTGACATTCAGTACTTC. Combining the CDR3 with reference TRBV5-1 and TRBJ2-4 gives the whole variable domain KAGVTQTPRYLIKTRGQQVTLSCSPISGHRSVSWYQQTPGQGLQFLFEYFSETQRNKGNFPGRFSGRQFSNSRSEMNVSTLELGDSALYLCASSSTGSDIQYFGAGTRLSVL.

This clone came up once. V gene TRBV11-2 combines with J gene TRBJ2-7, with D unresolved. CDR1 and CDR2 from the germline V gene are SGHAT and FQNNGV. Trimming stripped 0 bases from V and 2 bases from J, with 8 bases between. The CDR3 covers 14 residues. CDR3 loop: CASSLEGDPYEQYF. In DNA form, the CDR3 reads TGTGCCAGCAGCTTAGAAGGTGATCCCTACGAGCAGTACTTC.

J is TRBJ2-7 and V is TRBV5-6, with 7 positions matching TRBD1. Germline CDR1 and CDR2: SGHDT and YYEEEE. The CDR3 covers 15 residues. Germline trimming cut 2 bases from V and 5 bases from J; bases unmatched to any gene: 10. CDR3 DNA sequence: TGTGCCAGCAGCTTCTTCCTGACAGGGATGGACGAGCAGTACTTC. Its protein product is CASSFFLTGMDEQYF.

This clone was seen a few times. The gene calls are TRBV7-2 and TRBJ2-3; 8 bases match TRBD2. The germline V gene has CDR1 SGHTA and CDR2 FQGNSA. Trimming at V came to 1 base and at J to 5 bases, leaving 5 bases not matched to a gene. CDR3 length equals 15 residues. The CDR3 here is CASSLEQRGIDTQYF. The CDR3 nucleotides are TGTGCCAGCAGCTTAGAACAGCGGGGGATAGATACGCAGTATTTT.

This chain links TRBV30 with TRBJ2-4; D might be TRBD1 (6 bases). CDR1 and CDR2 (germline): GTSNPN, SVGIG (reference sequence). V was trimmed by 3 bases and J by 7 bases, leaving 13 bases between them. The CDR3 covers 13 residues. The CDR3 reads CAWSRTGRNIQYF. The CDR3 DNA reads as TGTGCCTGGAGCAGAACAGGGCGGAACATTCAGTACTTC.

This clone was seen a handful of times. The chain joins TRBV30 to TRBJ1-2, with 9 bases lining up with TRBD1. V was pared by 0 bases and J by 8 bases, with 7 bases of the junction left unmatched. Germline V lookup: CDR1 GTSNPN, CDR2 SVGIG (reference sequence). The CDR3 extends over 14 amino acids. CDR3 nucleotide sequence: TGTGCCTGGAGTGTAAGTGGACAGGGGTCAGGCTACACCTTC. Its protein product is CAWSVSGQGSGYTF. The full variable domain, rest sourced from reference TRBV30 and TRBJ1-2, is SQTIHQWPATLVQPVGSPLSLECTVEGTSNPNLYWYRQAAGRGLQLLFYSVGIGQISSEVPQNLSASRPQDRQFILSSKKLLLSDSGFYLCAWSVSGQGSGYTFGSGTRLTVV.

The chain employs TRBV29-1 and TRBJ1-1; 7 nucleotides match TRBD1. Trimming at V came to 6 bases and at J to 6 bases, leaving 4 bases not matched to a gene. The CDR3 loop spans 11 amino acids. The V gene's germline CDR1 is SQVTM and CDR2 ANQGSEA. CDR3 region: CSVVTGAEAFF. The CDR3 DNA sequence: TGCAGCGTCGTTACAGGGGCTGAAGCTTTCTTT.

This chain joins TRBV11-2 and TRBJ2-7; D is ambiguous. CDR3 length equals 16 residues. Trimming cost V 2 bases and J 0 bases, with 14 bases left between them. The germline V gene has CDR1 SGHAT and CDR2 FQNNGV. Written as DNA, the CDR3 is TGTGCCAGCAGCTTACAGTTGCTGGCGCACTCCTACGAGCAGTACTTC. Translation: CASSLQLLAHSYEQYF.

There are a few counts of this clone. This chain connects TRBV29-1 to TRBJ1-1; D is perhaps TRBD1 (5 bases). The V and J ends lost 6 bases and 3 bases respectively, with 14 bases between them. Germline assignment: CDR1 SQVTM and CDR2 ANQGSEA. The CDR3 extends over 13 amino acids. The CDR3 loop is CSVTTGADTEAFF. The CDR3 DNA sequence: TGCAGCGTCACCACAGGCGCGGACACTGAAGCTTTCTTT.